This record looks at one T cell receptor (beta chain) sequence and its context. The entry originates in a study of blood T cell repertoires in COVID-19. Study-level information: Both acute and convalescent COVID-19 samples were obtained from the United States, Italy and Spain.

In the original analysis: Scientists estimated how many nucleated cells there were by amplifying reference gene primers. Method: immunoSEQ multiplex PCR; TCRdb's copy keeps in-frame clones and lacks some. The V and J calls and clone size are taken from that table; D and trimming were inferred from the DNA. Altogether about 350,000 clones are present, about 90% being singletons, with the ten largest covering about 2.7%. Symptom resolution, clearance, or two negative PCRs marked the recovered donors of Cohort 3. CDR3 length equals 14 residues. Trimming removed 3 bases from V and 6 bases from J, with 15 bases in between. CDR1 is LNHDA and CDR2 is SQIVND in the germline V gene (reference sequence).

The TCR originated in a woman under 40 who had recovered from COVID-19. Sequenced input: PBMCs or T cells enriched from blood (not recorded which). This chain uses TRBV19 with TRBJ2-7; perhaps TRBD2 as D (6 bases). The CDR3 region is CASSMRRDGVEQYF. The CDR3, as DNA: TGTGCCAGTAGTATGAGGCGGGATGGGGTCGAGCAGTACTTC.